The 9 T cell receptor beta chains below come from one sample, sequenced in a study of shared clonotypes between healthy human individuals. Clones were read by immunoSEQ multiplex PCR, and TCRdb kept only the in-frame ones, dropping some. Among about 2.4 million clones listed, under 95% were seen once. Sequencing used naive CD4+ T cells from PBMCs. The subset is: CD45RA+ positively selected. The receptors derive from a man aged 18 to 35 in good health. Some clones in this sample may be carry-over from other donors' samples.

The CDR3 DNA sequence: TGCGCCAGCAGCCTAGGGAATCCTGTCTATGGCTACACCTTC. Translating it yields CASSLGNPVYGYTF. The chain carries TRBV4-1 and TRBJ1-2; no firm D call. The ends were cut back, 4 bases at V and 4 bases at J, with 13 bases in the middle. This CDR3 region has 14 residues. In germline, CDR1 is MGHRA, CDR2 YSYEKL.

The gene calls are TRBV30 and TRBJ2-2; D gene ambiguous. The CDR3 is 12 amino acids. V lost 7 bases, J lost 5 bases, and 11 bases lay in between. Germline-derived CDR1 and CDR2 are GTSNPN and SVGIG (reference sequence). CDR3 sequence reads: CAFNGLTGELFF. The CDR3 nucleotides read TGTGCCTTTAACGGCCTGACCGGGGAGCTGTTTTTT.

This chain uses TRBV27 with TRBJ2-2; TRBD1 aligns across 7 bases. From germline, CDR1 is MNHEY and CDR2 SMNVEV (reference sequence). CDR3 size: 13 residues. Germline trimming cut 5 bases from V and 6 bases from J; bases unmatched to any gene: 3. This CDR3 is CASSNGQAGELFF. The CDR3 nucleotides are TGTGCCAGCAGTAATGGACAGGCCGGGGAGCTGTTTTTT.

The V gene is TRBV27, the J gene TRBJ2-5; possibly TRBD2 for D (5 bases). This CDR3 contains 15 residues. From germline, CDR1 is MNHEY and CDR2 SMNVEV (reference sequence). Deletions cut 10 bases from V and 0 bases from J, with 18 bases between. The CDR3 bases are TGTGCCACCTCTCCCGGGATGATGTACCAAGAGACCCAGTACTTC. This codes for CATSPGMMYQETQYF.

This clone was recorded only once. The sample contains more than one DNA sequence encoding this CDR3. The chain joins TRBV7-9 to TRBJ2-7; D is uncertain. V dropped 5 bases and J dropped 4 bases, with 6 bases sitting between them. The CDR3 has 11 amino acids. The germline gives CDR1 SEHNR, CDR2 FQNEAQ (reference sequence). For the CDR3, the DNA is TGTGCCAGCAGCGCGTTATACGAGCAGTACTTC. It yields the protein CASSALYEQYF. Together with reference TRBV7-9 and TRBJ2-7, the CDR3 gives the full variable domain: DTGVSQNPRHKITKRGQNVTFRCDPISEHNRLYWYRQTLGQGPEFLTYFQNEAQLEKSRLLSDRFSAERPKGSFSTLEIQRTEQGDSAMYLCASSALYEQYFGPGTRLTVT.

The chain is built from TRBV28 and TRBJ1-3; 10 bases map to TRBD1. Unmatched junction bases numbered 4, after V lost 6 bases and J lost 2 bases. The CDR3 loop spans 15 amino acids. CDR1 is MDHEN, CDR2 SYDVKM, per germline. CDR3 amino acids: CASRSGTGAGNTIYF. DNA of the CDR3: TGTGCCAGCAGGTCCGGGACAGGGGCTGGAAACACCATATATTTT. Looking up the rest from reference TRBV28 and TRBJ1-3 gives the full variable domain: DVKVTQSSRYLVKRTGEKVFLECVQDMDHENMFWYRQDPGLGLRLIYFSYDVKMKEKGDIPEGYSVSREKKERFSLILESASTNQTSMYLCASRSGTGAGNTIYFGEGSWLTVV.

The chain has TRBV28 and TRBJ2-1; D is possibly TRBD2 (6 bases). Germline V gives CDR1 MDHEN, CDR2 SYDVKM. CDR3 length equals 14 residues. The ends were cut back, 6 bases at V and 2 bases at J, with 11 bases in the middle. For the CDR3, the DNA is TGTGCCAGCAGGACGGGACTCGCCTACAATGAGCAGTTCTTC. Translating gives CASRTGLAYNEQFF.

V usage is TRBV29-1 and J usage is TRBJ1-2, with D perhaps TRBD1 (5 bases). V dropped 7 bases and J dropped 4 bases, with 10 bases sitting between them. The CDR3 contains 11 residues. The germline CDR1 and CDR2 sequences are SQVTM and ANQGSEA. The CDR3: CSAPGRYGYTF. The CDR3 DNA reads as TGCAGCGCCCCAGGGCGCTATGGCTACACCTTC.

The CDR3, as DNA: TGTGCCAGCAGCTTACTCGGGAGGGCTTCCGGGCAGTTCTTC. Its protein product is CASSLLGRASGQFF. This chain joins TRBV7-2 and TRBJ2-1; the match to TRBD2 covers 8 bases. The CDR3 consists of 14 residues. The ends lost 2 bases at V and 12 bases at J; junction bases unmatched: 9. Germline lookup yields CDR1 SGHTA and CDR2 FQGNSA.